Listed below are T cell receptor beta chains from one sample, sequenced in a study of cytomegalovirus exposure and HLA in healthy donors. Assay: immunoSEQ multiplex PCR; the TCRdb copy retains only in-frame clones and omits some. Of 150,000 to 200,000 clones detected, 75% to 85% appear once; the ten largest clones hold about 0.64%. The sample consisted of PBMCs. These receptor sequences come from a boy under 18 in good health and CMV-seronegative. Both conserved end residues are part of each CDR3. A D gene is named only where the DNA matches it firmly. A row's size may be missing; if present it is once, few, many or a size class.

clone_size | v_call | d_call | cdr3_aa
. | TRBV23-1 | TRBD1 | CASSQSGGTGSSPLHF
. | TRBV6-5 | TRBD1 | CASGGQGRETQYF
. | TRBV6-1 | . | CASSEGLQLRNTEAFF
. | TRBV6-1 | . | CASSGRVDTGELFF
. | TRBV4-1 | . | CASSQVGARLNTEAFF
few | TRBV11-3 | TRBD2 | CASSAGGLAETTGELFF
. | TRBV19 | TRBD1 | CASSTGQVYGYTF
. | TRBV14 | . | CASSPTENTEAFF
. | TRBV27 | TRBD2 | CASSPTSESSYEQYF
. | TRBV9 | TRBD2 | CASSVGGGGYNEQFF
. | TRBV21-1 | . | CASSFRPGGNEKLFF
. | TRBV4-1 | . | CASSQTTPGVGGYTF
. | TRBV19 | . | CASSIGHGGETQYF
few | TRBV6-1 | . | CASSPAGNTIYF
. | TRBV9 | . | CASGAGPNTEAFF
. | TRBV6-6 | . | CASVMEGWYEQFF
. | TRBV11-3 | . | CASSLGSGPFYEQYF
. | TRBV19 | . | CASSIDPGETQYF
. | TRBV7-2 | TRBD1 | CASSPTLNAGTAAGGYTF
. | TRBV11-3 | TRBD2 | CASSSRTSEGSEQYF
. | TRBV21-1 | . | CASSKVSLGQGYRETQYF